This T cell receptor beta chain appears in the sequencing data of a study of cytomegalovirus exposure and HLA in healthy donors. This PCR relied on a set of 60 Vbeta primers and 13 Jbeta primers. TCRdb's copy holds only in-frame clones and misses some; the assay was immunoSEQ multiplex PCR. The profile shows about 140,000 clones, approximately 71% of them singletons. The CDR3 sequence is 12 residues long. Germline V lookup: CDR1 LNHDA, CDR2 SQIVND (reference sequence). V lost 5 bases, J lost 8 bases, and 5 bases stayed unmatched. The sequenced sample was PBMCs. The receptor was derived from a man aged 30 to 39 in good health and CMV-seropositive. The rearrangement uses TRBV19 and TRBJ1-2; 7 bases agree with TRBD1. The CDR3 DNA sequence: TGTGCCAGTAGTGACAGGGACTTGGGCTACACCTTC. Translation gives CASSDRDLGYTF.